Below are 9 T cell receptor beta chains sequenced from a single sample in a study of synovial regulatory T cells in juvenile arthritis. The table came from immunoSEQ multiplex PCR; TCRdb's copy has only in-frame clones and leaves some out. The listing contains 10,000 or so clones. The sequencing sample was made of Treg cells from blood. Subset noted: remaining (HLA-DR-negative) circulating blood Treg cells. The source is a donor between 2 and 29 years old with juvenile idiopathic arthritis.

V is TRBV5-6 and J is TRBJ1-2. The CDR3 sequence is 17 residues long. No DNA was logged. The germline V gene encodes CDR1 SGHDT and CDR2 YYEEEE. This CDR3 is CASSLAGAFWVNYGYTF.

The chain is built from TRBV18 and TRBJ1-2. The CDR3 is 14 residues long. No DNA is given. From germline, CDR1 is KGHSH and CDR2 LQKENI. This CDR3 reads CASSPSGSLSGYTF.

The J gene is TRBJ2-7, the V gene TRBV7-8; with no DNA, the TCRdb D assignment of TRBD1 cannot be verified. Per the germline V gene, CDR1 is SGHVS and CDR2 is FQNEAQ. The CDR3 is 14 amino acids. The coding DNA is unavailable. The CDR3 sequence is CASSQNRASYEQYF.

V usage is TRBV5-6 and J usage is TRBJ2-5; the TCRdb D gene call, TRBD2, has no DNA to confirm it. CDR1 SGHDT and CDR2 YYEEEE come from the germline V gene. This CDR3 has 15 amino acids. The protein alone is recorded here. Here the CDR3 reads CASSPRLARGGTQYF.

V and J are TRBV6-1 and TRBJ1-2. The CDR3 totals 15 residues. There is no recorded DNA. Per germline, CDR1 MNHNS and CDR2 SASEGT. The CDR3 loop is CASSEREGYAYGYTF.

The chain carries TRBV12-5 and TRBJ1-2; TCRdb's D call, TRBD1, is unchecked because there is no DNA. CDR1 is LGHNT and CDR2 is FRNRAP in the germline V gene. This CDR3 is 16 amino acids long. Only the protein sequence is given. The CDR3 sequence: CASGEDRGLANYGYTF. The full variable domain, in which reference TRBV12-5 and TRBJ1-2 provide the parts outside the CDR3, is DARVTQTPRHKVTEMGQEVTMRCQPILGHNTVFWYRQTMMQGLELLAYFRNRAPLDDSGMPKDRFSAEMPDATLATLKIQPSEPRDSAVYFCASGEDRGLANYGYTFGSGTRLTVV.

This chain uses TRBV27 with TRBJ1-5; with no DNA, the TCRdb D assignment of TRBD1 cannot be verified. The germline V gene encodes CDR1 MNHEY and CDR2 SMNVEV (reference sequence). The CDR3 length is 16 residues. The record lacks a DNA sequence. The CDR3 is CASKSRDRGWDQPQHF.

The chain links TRBV4-1 to TRBJ2-1; no DNA is available, so the TRBD2 call from TCRdb remains unchecked. Germline assignment: CDR1 MGHRA and CDR2 YSYEKL. The CDR3 is 18 residues long. The entry carries no DNA sequence. Here the CDR3 reads CASSQNFAGGPGLYEQFF.

V usage is TRBV2 and J usage is TRBJ1-3. The CDR3 loop spans 13 amino acids. This entry has no DNA. CDR1 is SNHLY, CDR2 FYNNEI, per germline. CDR3 amino acids: CACRGSSGNTIYF.